This T cell receptor beta chain was retrieved from a study of T-cell reconstitution after alpha-beta-depleted transplantation in children. Researchers prepared the TCRbeta library using unique molecular identifiers, the study reports. TCRdb reprocessed the PCR reads with MiXCR, giving one entry per CDR3 protein. The sample shows about 640,000 distinct CDR3 sequences, over 10% of them seen only once. There are a few counts of this clonotype. Deletions cut 0 bases from V and 0 bases from J, with 8 bases between. Per germline, CDR1 MNHEY and CDR2 SVGAGI. The CDR3 is 16 amino acids. This chain links TRBV6-5 with TRBJ1-4; no clear D. Sequencing was performed on PBMCs, mostly from graft donor cells, taken 360 days after TCRalphabeta/CD19-depleted stem cell transplant. The source of this sequence is a male patient aged 5 to 17 who had a stem cell transplant for acute myeloid leukemia, so the T cells may come from the graft donor. Here the CDR3 reads CASSYSTVTTNEKLFF. CDR3 in DNA: TGTGCCAGCAGTTACTCCACTGTCACAACTAATGAAAAACTGTTTTTT.